This TCR beta chain was identified in a study of blood T cells in healthy people across ages. Each sample yielded at least 6.5 million isolated PBMCs. The authors ran a second PCR of about 6 to 11 cycles using a sample-barcoded 5' primer and a J-beta primer mix. Every cDNA was tagged by a template-switch adaptor with 12 random nucleotides. Sequencing recovered at least 3 million CDR3-containing paired-end reads from each sample. One entry per CDR3 protein, called by TCRdb with MiXCR from the 5' RACE reads. This table holds more than 800,000 distinct CDR3 sequences, 29% found once. CDR1 is SGHTA and CDR2 is FQGNSA in the germline V gene. The CDR3 runs 14 residues. V shed 5 bases and J shed 6 bases, with 13 bases lying between them. This clonotype was seen a handful of times.

Material for sequencing was blood. The sequence was collected from a woman of 80 years or more in good health. This sequence joins TRBV7-2 and TRBJ2-2; perhaps TRBD2 as D (5 bases). Here the CDR3 reads CASSLMTNAGELFF. CDR3 bases: TGTGCCAGCAGCCTCATGACTAACGCCGGGGAGCTGTTTTTT.